This T cell receptor beta chain appears in the sequencing data of a study of identical twins. Trimming stripped 10 bases from V and 0 bases from J, with 9 bases between. Germline CDR1 and CDR2: LNHNV and YYDKDF (reference sequence). This CDR3 spans 13 amino acids. TCRdb re-called the 5' RACE reads through MiXCR, storing one row per CDR3 protein. Here the sample spans some 440,000 distinct CDR3 sequences, 20% to 30% being singletons. This clonotype was detected ten times or more. The sample also formed part of further work on T cells expressing NK-cell markers.

Source material: CD4+ T cells sorted from blood. The receptor's source is a woman between 18 and 30 years old in good health. V usage is TRBV15 and J usage is TRBJ2-2, with D uncertain. The CDR3 DNA sequence: TGTGCCATCTCCGGAACGAACACCGGGGAGCTGTTTTTT. This translates into CAISGTNTGELFF.